This T cell receptor (beta chain) derives from a study of T cells in Graves' hyperthyroidism and ophthalmopathy. Per the germline V gene, CDR1 is SGDLS and CDR2 is YYNGEE. This CDR3 is 13 amino acids long. The V end lost 1 base, the J end lost 8 bases, and 12 bases lay between the germline ends. Uncontrolled infection, other autoimmune disease, pregnancy or lactation excluded patients. RNA transcripts yielded amplified TCR beta CDR3 regions. The TCR CDR3 was amplified in a first-round RT-PCR using the HTBI primer set. TCRdb redid the calling of the multiplex PCR reads with MiXCR, one entry per CDR3 protein. In the table there are 50,000 to 60,000 distinct CDR3 sequences, roughly 49% of which are singletons.

This chain links TRBV9 with TRBJ1-2, with D perhaps matching TRBD1 (5 bases). This TCR derives from a woman aged 30 to 39 with Graves' ophthalmopathy. The sample was blood. CDR3 amino acids: CASSVPGGDGYTF. The CDR3 region has the DNA TGTGCCAGCAGCGTACCGGGAGGGGACGGCTACACCTTC.